This TCR beta chain was obtained from a study of blood T cells in healthy people across ages. The CDR3 extends over 20 amino acids. With 1 base clipped from V and 6 bases from J, the junction kept 14 bases outside the gene matches. Sample-barcoded 5' priming and a J-beta primer mix drove a second PCR of roughly 7 to 11 cycles. From the 5' RACE reads, TCRdb called clonotypes with MiXCR, one entry per CDR3 protein. The sample includes more than 600,000 distinct CDR3 sequences, more than 20% seen only once; the top ten take 9.4%. These records were also assigned to another study, of T cells of mothers and their children.

This TCR came from a boy aged 5-17 years in good health. The rearrangement joins TRBV12-3 or TRBV12-4 to TRBJ2-1; 14 bases agree with TRBD2. The specimen was blood. The CDR3 DNA follows: TGTGCCAGCAGTTTAGTTCCCCCGACTAGCGGGAGGGGGGAACCCAATGAGCAGTTCTTC. Its translation: CASSLVPPTSGRGEPNEQFF.